Only one count was recorded for the clone carrying this T cell receptor (beta chain). This entry is derived from a study of blood T cell repertoires in COVID-19. Turning to the study itself: Whether acute or convalescent, the COVID-19 samples came from the United States, Italy and Spain. The cDNA or gDNA used as material had been derived from T cells, B-cell-depleted T cells, or PBMCs.

Between the trimmed V and J ends, which lost 1 base and 8 bases, there was a span of 14 bases. The germline gives CDR1 KGHSH, CDR2 LQKENI. This CDR3 contains 14 residues. Original processing notes: Estimates of nucleated cell counts were drawn from the amplification of reference gene primers. Sequenced by immunoSEQ multiplex PCR; TCRdb stores in-frame clones only, minus some. V and J calls and clone size are copied from that table; D and trimming were computed from the DNA. The sample consists of 150,000 to 200,000 clones, approximately 86% of them appearing once. The chain uses TRBV18 and TRBJ1-2; maybe TRBD1 (6 bases). The receptor was derived from a woman older than 75 with active or convalescent COVID-19. The source material was peripheral blood. CDR3 nucleotide sequence: TGTGCCAGCTCACCACGGGCGGGGGCGAGCGGCTACACCTTC. This encodes CASSPRAGASGYTF.